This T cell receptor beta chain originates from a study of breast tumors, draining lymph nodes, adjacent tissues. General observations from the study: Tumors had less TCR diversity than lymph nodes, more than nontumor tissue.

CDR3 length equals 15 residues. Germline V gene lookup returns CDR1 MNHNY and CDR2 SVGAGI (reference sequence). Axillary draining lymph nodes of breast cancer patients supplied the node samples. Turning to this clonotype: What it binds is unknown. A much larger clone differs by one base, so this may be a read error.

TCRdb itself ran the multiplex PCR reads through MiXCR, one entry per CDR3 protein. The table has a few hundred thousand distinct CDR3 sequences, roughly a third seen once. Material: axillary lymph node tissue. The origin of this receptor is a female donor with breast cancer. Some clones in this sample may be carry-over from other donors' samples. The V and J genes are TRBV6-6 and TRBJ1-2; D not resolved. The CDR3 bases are TGTGCCGGCAGTTACTCGAGTACAGCCAACTATGGCTACACCTTC. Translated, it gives CAGSYSSTANYGYTF.